The text below deals with one T cell receptor beta chain. The antigen is undetermined. The data derive from a study of cytomegalovirus exposure and HLA in healthy donors. Findings of the study overall: A missense DCLRE1C variant was associated with V- and J-gene trimming of TCR beta chains in a later analysis, and an independent cohort replicated the association. A few chains tied to CMV proved CMV antigen-specific in vitro. A likely sequencing artifact accounted for one observed cluster of highly shared sequence variants.

The PCR used 60 Vbeta and 13 Jbeta primers. Clones were read by immunoSEQ multiplex PCR, and TCRdb kept only the in-frame ones, dropping some. The table shows over 150,000 clones, with approximately 82% occurring only once. Germline V CDR1 and CDR2: SSHAT, FNYEAQ (reference sequence). Trimming pared 1 base from V and 5 bases from J, leaving 10 bases between. The CDR3 runs 14 residues. The receptor comes from a male donor in good health and CMV-seronegative. The chain links TRBV7-7 to TRBJ2-3, with D unclear. The sequenced sample consisted of PBMCs. This CDR3 reads CASSLGVAGDTQYF. The CDR3 DNA follows: TGTGCCAGCAGCTTAGGGGTAGCCGGAGATACGCAGTATTTT.